This T cell receptor beta chain was observed in a study of cytomegalovirus exposure and HLA in healthy donors. Study findings and constraints: In a later analysis, DRB1 alleles had the most associated TCRs; HLA-C alleles the fewest.

PCR amplification relied on 60 Vbeta primers (plus 13 Jbeta primers). The authors' processing: Per a later analysis, the number of unique TCR beta chains was approximately 73 million, of which roughly 10 million were shared. Assay used: immunoSEQ multiplex PCR; TCRdb lists only in-frame clones, some missing. V, J and clone size reflect that table, while D and trimming were determined from the DNA. The table lists 200,000 to 250,000 clones, about 72% of them singletons, with 3.8% in the top ten. A note on this clone: Its antigen is currently unknown.

Specimen: PBMCs. The sequence was obtained from a male donor in good health and CMV-seronegative.

The CDR3 loop reads CASSFHAGAGATNEKLFF. The CDR3 bases are TGTGCCAGCAGCTTTCATGCGGGGGCTGGGGCGACTAATGAAAAACTGTTTTTT. The chain joins TRBV5-8 to TRBJ1-4, with a weak D call TRBD1 (6 bases). The germline V gene encodes CDR1 SGHTS and CDR2 YDEGEE. The V and J ends lost 2 bases and 2 bases respectively, with 19 bases between them. CDR3 size: 18 residues.